Presented here are 13 T cell receptor beta chains from one specimen sequenced in a study of somatic mutations in cytotoxic T cells in rheumatoid arthritis (dated by TCRdb to about 2017). Library method: the immunoSEQ multiplex PCR assay. Here the immuneACCESS table is served through TCRdb, limited to in-frame sequences with V and J called. Missing clones are a known gap in these copies; in checked studies unresolved V genes cover under half, and the rest lacks a known reason. The sample table shows 15,000 to 20,000 clones, and roughly four fifths are seen once. The ten largest make up over 15% of the sample. The specimen sequenced was CD8+ T cells sorted from blood. The receptors come from a woman in her fifties or sixties with rheumatoid arthritis.

The chain recombines TRBV9 with TRBJ2-7, with TRBD2 as a possible D gene (5 bases). The CDR3 runs 16 residues. CDR1 is SGDLS, CDR2 YYNGEE, per germline. The V end was cut by 0 bases, the J end by 1 base, with 14 bases between. The chain's CDR3 is CASSVDEGAGSYEQYF. The CDR3 DNA follows: TGTGCCAGCAGCGTAGATGAGGGCGCGGGTTCCTACGAGCAGTACTTC.

CDR3 region: CASNRDREANTEAFF. The DNA of the CDR3 is TGTGCCAGCAATCGCGACAGGGAGGCGAACACTGAAGCTTTCTTT. The chain uses TRBV27 and TRBJ1-1; 7 bases line up with TRBD1. This CDR3 region has 15 residues. The germline gives CDR1 MNHEY, CDR2 SMNVEV (reference sequence). The V and J ends lost 7 bases and 1 base, in that order; junction bases with no gene match: 9.

The genes are TRBV19 and TRBJ2-3; D is undetermined. The V gene lost 5 bases and the J gene lost 0 bases, with 6 bases spanning the gap. CDR3 length: 13 residues. The germline V gene has CDR1 LNHDA and CDR2 SQIVND (reference sequence). In nucleotides, the CDR3 is TGTGCCAGTAGTGAAGAAAGCACAGATACGCAGTATTTT. Its protein is CASSEESTDTQYF.

The chain combines TRBV30 with TRBJ1-1, with 9 bases matching TRBD1. The CDR3 spans 14 residues. V shed 3 bases, J shed 2 bases, and the junction held 4 bases outside the gene matches. Germline assignment: CDR1 GTSNPN and CDR2 SVGIG (reference sequence). The CDR3 loop reads CAWRWTGVNTEAFF. As DNA, the CDR3 is TGTGCCTGGAGATGGACAGGGGTTAACACTGAAGCTTTCTTT.

The chain carries TRBV13 and TRBJ2-7; 7 bases match TRBD1. J gave up 6 bases and V 3 bases, and 14 bases lay outside the gene matches. This CDR3 contains 16 residues. Germline CDR1 is PRHDT and CDR2 is FYEKMQ (reference sequence). DNA of the CDR3: TGTGCCAGCAGCTTCCGAGGGACCGGGCACAGGGGCGAGCAGTACTTC. It yields the protein CASSFRGTGHRGEQYF.

DNA for the CDR3: TGTGCCAGCAGCCAAGATAGTGCCCCTGAAGCTTTCTTT. Residues: CASSQDSAPEAFF. This sequence joins TRBV14 and TRBJ1-1, with no clear D. Germline CDR1 reads SGHDN; CDR2 reads FVKESK. Trimming shortened V by 0 bases and J by 6 bases, and 8 bases separated the two germline ends. The CDR3 extends over 13 amino acids.

The CDR3 spells CASSLTSGRHNEQFF. The CDR3 DNA sequence: TGTGCCAGCAGCTTAACTAGCGGGAGACACAATGAGCAGTTCTTC. The J gene is TRBJ2-1, the V gene TRBV7-3, with 9 bases matching TRBD2. The CDR3 covers 15 residues. V lost 0 bases and J lost 5; bases outside the gene matches: 2. In germline, CDR1 is SGHTA, CDR2 FQGTGA. Drawing the rest from reference TRBV7-3 and TRBJ2-1, the complete variable domain is GAGVSQTPSNKVTEKGKYVELRCDPISGHTALYWYRQSLGQGPEFLIYFQGTGAADDSGLPNDRFFAVRPEGSVSTLKIQRTERGDSAVYLCASSLTSGRHNEQFFGPGTRLTVL.

J is TRBJ2-3 and V is TRBV7-9, with 9 bases aligning to TRBD2. Trimming at V came to 5 bases and at J to 0 bases, leaving 3 bases not matched to a gene. The germline V gene has CDR1 SEHNR and CDR2 FQNEAQ (reference sequence). The CDR3 spans 15 residues. The CDR3 sequence: CASSLSGGSTDTQYF. CDR3 sequence (DNA): TGTGCCAGCAGCCTTAGCGGGGGCAGCACAGATACGCAGTATTTT.

This clone appeared once. The genes are TRBV7-8 and TRBJ2-5; TRBD1 is a possible D gene (5 bases). With the DNA end fitting TRBJ2-7 better, the J assignment may be wrong. The CDR3 consists of 13 residues. Germline V lookup: CDR1 SGHVS, CDR2 FQNEAQ. CDR3 DNA: TGTGCCAGCGCTACAGGTGGTTCCTACGAGCAGTACTTC. This sequence encodes CASATGGSYEQYF.

The chain employs TRBV4-1 and TRBJ2-5, with 9 bases lining up with TRBD2. CDR1 is MGHRA and CDR2 is YSYEKL in the germline V gene. The CDR3 extends over 16 amino acids. V shed 1 base and J 4 bases; nucleotides not matched to a gene: 7. CDR3 residues: CASSQASAGGGETQYF. The CDR3 nucleotides are TGCGCCAGCAGCCAAGCATCTGCGGGGGGGGGAGAGACCCAGTACTTC.

V gene TRBV19 combines with J gene TRBJ2-4; D may correspond to TRBD1 or TRBD2 (5 bases each). The germline V gene encodes CDR1 LNHDA and CDR2 SQIVND (reference sequence). Trimming pared 6 bases from V and 0 bases from J, leaving 12 bases between. The CDR3 loop spans 15 amino acids. This chain's CDR3 is CASSEGLGAKNIQYF. CDR3 in DNA: TGTGCCAGTAGCGAGGGGCTCGGAGCCAAAAACATTCAGTACTTC. Together with reference TRBV19 and TRBJ2-4, the CDR3 gives the full variable domain: DGGITQSPKYLFRKEGQNVTLSCEQNLNHDAMYWYRQDPGQGLRLIYYSQIVNDFQKGDIAEGYSVSREKKESFPLTVTSAQKNPTAFYLCASSEGLGAKNIQYFGAGTRLSVL.

The gene calls are TRBV4-2 and TRBJ2-7; D not certain. Germline V lookup: CDR1 LGHNA, CDR2 YNFKEQ. The CDR3 is 11 residues long. Trimming removed 1 base at V and 5 bases at J, with 3 bases between. The CDR3 coding sequence is TGTGCCAGCAGCCAAGGAGACGAGCAGTACTTC. Translating it yields CASSQGDEQYF.

The genes are TRBV5-1 and TRBJ2-1, with 9 bases identical to TRBD2. Germline CDR1 reads SGHRS; CDR2 reads YFSETQ. This CDR3 is 16 amino acids long. V shed 0 bases, J shed 4 bases, and the junction held 5 bases outside the gene matches. CDR3 sequence (DNA): TGCGCCAGCAGCTTGGAGGGGACTAGCAGATACAATGAGCAGTTCTTC. It yields the protein CASSLEGTSRYNEQFF.